Below, 20 T cell receptor beta chains from the same sample are listed, as sequenced in a study of T cells in Graves' hyperthyroidism and ophthalmopathy. RNA transcripts were the template for amplifying TCR beta CDR3 regions. The HTBI set primed first-round TCR CDR3 RT-PCR. TCRdb recomputed calls from the multiplex PCR reads with MiXCR, one row per CDR3 protein. The data show some 460,000 distinct CDR3 sequences, approximately 15% seen once. Sequenced: blood. Source of these receptors: a woman between 18 and 30 years old with Graves' hyperthyroidism.

The rearrangement joins TRBV27 to TRBJ2-2; 8 bases line up with TRBD2. The CDR3 loop spans 14 amino acids. Looked up from germline, CDR1 is MNHEY and CDR2 is SMNVEV (reference sequence). The trim removed 5 bases at V and 7 bases at J, leaving 6 bases unmatched. The CDR3 loop reads CASSLGTSGGELFF. CDR3 bases: TGTGCCAGCAGTCTCGGGACTAGTGGCGGGGAGCTGTTTTTT.

This clonotype was recorded many times. Here the CDR3 DNA reads TGTGCCAGCAGCTTACCGGATAAGGACAATGAGCAGTTCTTC. It translates to CASSLPDKDNEQFF. The chain joins TRBV7-8 to TRBJ2-1; D ambiguous. CDR1 and CDR2 from the germline V gene are SGHVS and FQNEAQ. The CDR3 consists of 14 residues. Trimming removed 2 bases at V and 5 bases at J, with 10 bases between. The full variable domain, with the rest looked up from reference TRBV7-8 and TRBJ2-1, is GAGVSQSPRYKVAKRGQDVALRCDPISGHVSLFWYQQALGQGPEFLTYFQNEAQLDKSGLPSDRFFAERPEGSVSTLKIQRTQQEDSAVYLCASSLPDKDNEQFFGPGTRLTVL.

Many counts were recorded for this clonotype. The chain has TRBV6-2 or TRBV6-3 and TRBJ2-1; D unresolved. Germline V CDR1 and CDR2: MNHEY, SVGEGT. CDR3 length: 16 amino acids. The V gene lost 5 bases and the J gene lost 4 bases, with 18 bases spanning the gap. CDR3 in amino acids: CASSLILFSSYNEQFF. As DNA, the CDR3 is TGTGCCAGCAGTCTAATCCTTTTTAGCTCGTACAATGAGCAGTTCTTC.

There are many counts of this clonotype. In DNA, the CDR3 is TGTGCCAGCAGTTTATGGGGGGCAGAAAACAATGAGCAGTTCTTC. Amino acids: CASSLWGAENNEQFF. V is TRBV27 and J is TRBJ2-1; possibly TRBD1 or TRBD2 for D (6 bases each). Germline V gene data show CDR1 as MNHEY and CDR2 as SMNVEV (reference sequence). Trimming removed 1 base from V and 5 bases from J, with 12 bases in between. CDR3 size: 15 residues.

This clonotype was observed at least ten times. The V gene is TRBV7-9, the J gene TRBJ2-7; the D call may be TRBD1 or TRBD2 (5 bases each). Germline V gives CDR1 SEHNR, CDR2 FQNEAQ (reference sequence). This CDR3 contains 16 residues. V was clipped by 1 base and J by 0 bases, with 13 bases between them. The CDR3 sequence: CASSLGSAGSSYEQYF. CDR3 nucleotide sequence: TGTGCCAGCAGCTTAGGATCCGCAGGGAGCTCCTACGAGCAGTACTTC.

This clonotype was counted a few times. The CDR3 DNA sequence: TGTGCCAGAGGGGTGGGAGGCGAGCAGTTCTTC. Encoded protein: CARGVGGEQFF. The chain links TRBV2 to TRBJ2-1, with D perhaps TRBD2 (6 bases). Germline values: CDR1 SNHLY, CDR2 FYNNEI. Trimming removed 9 bases from V and 10 bases from J, with 13 bases in between. The CDR3 is made up of 11 amino acids.

V and J are TRBV29-1 and TRBJ1-2; no definite D call. V lost 4 bases to trimming and J lost 5 bases, with 11 bases between them. CDR3 length: 12 residues. CDR1 SQVTM and CDR2 ANQGSEA come from the germline V gene. In DNA, the CDR3 is TGCAGCGTTGTACCAGTCGAGTATGGCTACACCTTC. It yields the protein CSVVPVEYGYTF.

In its sample, this clonotype was seen many times. The V and J genes are TRBV12-3 or TRBV12-4 and TRBJ1-5; D is undetermined. The CDR3 has 13 amino acids. V gave up 2 bases and J gave up 2 bases, with 4 bases separating them. The CDR3: CASSLRGNQPQHF. CDR3 DNA: TGTGCCAGCAGTTTACGGGGCAATCAGCCCCAGCATTTT.

In its sample, this clonotype was seen many times. The chain is built from TRBV12-3 or TRBV12-4 and TRBJ1-6, with TRBD1 as a possible D gene (5 bases). V gave up 6 bases and J gave up 6 bases, with 12 bases separating them. The CDR3 sequence is 14 residues long. As DNA, the CDR3 is TGTGCCAGCAGCTTCTTCGGGGCTAATTCACCCCTCCACTTT. Its translation: CASSFFGANSPLHF.

About this clonotype: At one of its ends the junction is not consistent with the germline gene, which may arise from a read error. The gene calls are TRBV3-1 and TRBJ2-1; the match to TRBD2 covers 14 bases. Germline V CDR1 and CDR2: LGHDT, YNNKEL (reference sequence). The CDR3 is made up of 16 amino acids. The CDR3 DNA reads as TGTGCCAGCAGCGGGACTAGCGGGAGCTCCCACAATGAGCAGTTCTTC. Amino acid sequence: CASSGTSGSSHNEQFF.

This clonotype was found many times. The chain has TRBV6-2 or TRBV6-3 and TRBJ2-1; TRBD1 agrees at 7 bases. With 5 bases clipped from V and 5 bases from J, the junction kept 9 bases outside the gene matches. The CDR3 contains 15 residues. Per germline, CDR1 MNHEY and CDR2 SVGEGT. The CDR3 protein is CASSPRRQGHNEQFF. The DNA of the CDR3 is TGTGCCAGCAGTCCCCGGAGACAGGGTCACAATGAGCAGTTCTTC.

With respect to this clonotype: Being one base from a much bigger clone, this may be a read error. CDR3 sequence reads: CASSQRTSGALHPANEQYF. DNA of the CDR3: TGTGCCAGCAGCCAACGGACTAGCGGGGCTCTCCATCCTGCCAATGAGCAGTACTTC. This chain joins TRBV7-6 and TRBJ2-1; 12 nucleotides line up with TRBD2. The assigned J gene may be wrong: the sequence end matches TRBJ2-7 better. The germline gives CDR1 SGHVS, CDR2 FNYEAQ. The CDR3 consists of 19 residues.

This clonotype was counted only a few times. The junction and the germline gene differ at one end; a read error may be behind it. This chain links TRBV11-2 with TRBJ2-5; D remains unclear. Germline V lookup: CDR1 SGHAT, CDR2 FQNNGV. The length of the CDR3 is 15 residues. CDR3: CASSPDRWPQETQYF. Written as DNA, the CDR3 is TGCGCCAGCAGCCCTGACCGGTGGCCCCAAGAGACCCAGTACTTC. Using reference TRBV11-2 and TRBJ2-5 for the parts outside the CDR3, the full variable domain is EAGVAQSPRYKIIEKRQSVAFWCNPISGHATLYWYQQILGQGPKLLIQFQNNGVVDDSQLPKDRFSAERLKGVDSTLKIQPAKLEDSAVYLCASSPDRWPQETQYFGPGTRLLVL.

V is TRBV2 and J is TRBJ1-6; a weak D match, TRBD1 (6 bases). The CDR3 has 15 residues. The V gene's germline CDR1 is SNHLY and CDR2 FYNNEI. Trimming pared 6 bases from V and 7 bases from J, leaving 16 bases between. CDR3 region: CASRIDRNLNSPLHF. In nucleotides, the CDR3 is TGTGCCAGCAGGATCGACAGGAATTTAAATTCACCCCTCCACTTT.

In this sample, this clonotype turned up many times. V is TRBV2 and J is TRBJ2-1, with D perhaps matching TRBD1 or TRBD2 (5 bases each). CDR1 and CDR2 (germline): SNHLY, FYNNEI. CDR3 size: 11 residues. V was shortened by 6 bases and J by 13 bases, with 13 bases between the two germline ends. The CDR3 reads CASRIWGPQFF. The CDR3 DNA reads TGTGCCAGCAGGATTTGGGGACCACAGTTCTTC. Using reference TRBV2 and TRBJ2-1 for the parts outside the CDR3, the full variable domain is EPEVTQTPSHQVTQMGQEVILRCVPISNHLYFYWYRQILGQKVEFLVSFYNNEISEKSEIFDDQFSVERPDGSNFTLKIRSTKLEDSAMYFCASRIWGPQFFGPGTRLTVL.

This clonotype was seen at least ten times. The CDR3 loop is CASKVGSSPLHF. In nucleotides, the CDR3 is TGTGCCAGCAAGGTCGGGAGTTCACCCCTCCACTTT. The chain combines TRBV2 with TRBJ1-6; D is uncertain. Trimming removed 7 bases from V and 9 bases from J, with 10 bases in between. This CDR3 is built from 12 residues. Germline CDR1 is SNHLY and CDR2 is FYNNEI.

This chain uses TRBV20-1 with TRBJ2-5, with 9 bases fitting TRBD1. The V and J ends lost 1 base and 2 bases, in that order; junction bases with no gene match: 2. Germline CDR1 and CDR2: DFQATT and SNEGSKA (reference sequence). This CDR3 region has 14 residues. In DNA form, the CDR3 reads TGCAGTGCTAGAGCCGGGACAGGGCAAGAGACCCAGTACTTC. Encoded protein: CSARAGTGQETQYF.

The CDR3 reads CSGRTGGNEQYF. The CDR3 DNA follows: TGCAGCGGAAGAACAGGGGGAAACGAGCAGTACTTC. The J gene is TRBJ2-7, the V gene TRBV29-1; TRBD1 matches at 8 bases. The J segment lost 5 bases and the V segment lost 7 bases, leaving 7 bases of the junction unmatched. Germline CDR1 SQVTM, CDR2 ANQGSEA. The CDR3 has 12 residues.

This clonotype was found many times. The chain has TRBV28 and TRBJ2-1; 13 positions agree with TRBD2. J was trimmed by 4 bases and V by 4 bases; bases with no gene match: 7. The CDR3 consists of 17 residues. CDR1 and CDR2 from the germline V gene are MDHEN and SYDVKM. The CDR3 loop reads CASSSPLAGGKYNEQFF. The CDR3 DNA follows: TGTGCCAGCAGTTCCCCACTAGCGGGAGGGAAGTACAATGAGCAGTTCTTC.

This clonotype was found many times. This sequence joins TRBV7-9 and TRBJ1-3; D is uncertain. The length of the CDR3 is 15 residues. Germline V CDR1 and CDR2: SEHNR, FQNEAQ (reference sequence). The V and J ends lost 5 bases and 0 bases respectively, with 11 bases between them. CDR3 region: CASSVPIGSGNTIYF. CDR3 DNA: TGTGCCAGCAGCGTTCCCATCGGCTCTGGAAACACCATATATTTT.